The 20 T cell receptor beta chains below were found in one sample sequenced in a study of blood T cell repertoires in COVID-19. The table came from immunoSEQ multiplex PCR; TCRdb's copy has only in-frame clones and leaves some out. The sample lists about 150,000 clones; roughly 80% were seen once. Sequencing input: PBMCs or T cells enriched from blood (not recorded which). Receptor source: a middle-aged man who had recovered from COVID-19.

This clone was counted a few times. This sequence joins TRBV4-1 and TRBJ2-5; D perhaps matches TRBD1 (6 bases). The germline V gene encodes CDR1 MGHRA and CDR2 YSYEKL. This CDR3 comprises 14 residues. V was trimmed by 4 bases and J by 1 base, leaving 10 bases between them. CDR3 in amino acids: CASSPGTLQETQYF. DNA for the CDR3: TGCGCCAGCAGCCCCGGGACACTCCAAGAGACCCAGTACTTC.

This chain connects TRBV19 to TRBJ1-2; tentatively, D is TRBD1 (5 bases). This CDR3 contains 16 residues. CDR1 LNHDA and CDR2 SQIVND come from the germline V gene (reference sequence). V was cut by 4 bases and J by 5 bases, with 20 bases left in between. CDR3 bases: TGTGCCAGTAGTAATTACAGGTCTCATTCCCCATATGGCTACACCTTC. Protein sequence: CASSNYRSHSPYGYTF.

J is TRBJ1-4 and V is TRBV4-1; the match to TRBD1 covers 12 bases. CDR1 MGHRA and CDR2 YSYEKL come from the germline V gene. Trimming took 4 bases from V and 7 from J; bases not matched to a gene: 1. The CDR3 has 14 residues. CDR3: CASSRDRGLEKLFF. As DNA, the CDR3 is TGCGCCAGCAGCCGGGACAGGGGGCTTGAAAAACTGTTTTTT.

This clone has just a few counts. The CDR3: CASSDSGGQRETQYF. The CDR3 nucleotides read TGTGCCAGCAGTGATAGCGGGGGGCAAAGAGAGACCCAGTACTTC. The gene calls are TRBV6-1 and TRBJ2-5; 10 bases are shared with TRBD2. The CDR3 contains 15 residues. CDR1 is MNHNS and CDR2 is SASEGT in the germline V gene. V dropped 3 bases and J dropped 4; count of bases not matched to a gene: 5.

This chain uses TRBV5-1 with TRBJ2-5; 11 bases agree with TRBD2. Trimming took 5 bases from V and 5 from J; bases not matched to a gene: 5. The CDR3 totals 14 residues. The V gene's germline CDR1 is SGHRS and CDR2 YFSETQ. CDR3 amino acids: CASSLAGGWETQYF. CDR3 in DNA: TGCGCCAGCAGTCTAGCGGGGGGCTGGGAGACCCAGTACTTC.

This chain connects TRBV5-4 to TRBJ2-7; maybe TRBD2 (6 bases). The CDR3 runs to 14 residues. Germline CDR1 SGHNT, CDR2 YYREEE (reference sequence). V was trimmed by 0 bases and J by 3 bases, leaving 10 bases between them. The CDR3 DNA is TGTGCCAGCAGCTTGGATAACGGGGGCTACGAGCAGTACTTC. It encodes CASSLDNGGYEQYF.

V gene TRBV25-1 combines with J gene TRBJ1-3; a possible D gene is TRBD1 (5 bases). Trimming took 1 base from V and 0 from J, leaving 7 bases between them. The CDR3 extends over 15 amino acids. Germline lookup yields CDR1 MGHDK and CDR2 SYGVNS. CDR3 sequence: CASSEFGGSGNTIYF. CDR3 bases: TGTGCCAGCAGTGAATTCGGGGGCTCTGGAAACACCATATATTTT. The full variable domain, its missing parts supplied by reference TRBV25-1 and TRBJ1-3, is EADIYQTPRYLVIGTGKKITLECSQTMGHDKMYWYQQDPGMELHLIHYSYGVNSTEKGDLSSESTVSRIRTEHFPLTLESARPSHTSQYLCASSEFGGSGNTIYFGEGSWLTVV.

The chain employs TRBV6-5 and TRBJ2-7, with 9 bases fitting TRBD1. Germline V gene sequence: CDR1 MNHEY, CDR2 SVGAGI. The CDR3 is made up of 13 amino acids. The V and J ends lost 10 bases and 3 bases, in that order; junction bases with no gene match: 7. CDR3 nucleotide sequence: TGTGCCATCCAACGGGACAGGGTCTACGAGCAGTACTTC. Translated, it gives CAIQRDRVYEQYF.

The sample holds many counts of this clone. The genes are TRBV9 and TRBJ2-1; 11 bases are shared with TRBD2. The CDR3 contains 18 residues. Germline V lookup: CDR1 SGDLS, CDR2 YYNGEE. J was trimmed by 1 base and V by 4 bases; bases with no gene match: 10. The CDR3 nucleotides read TGTGCCAGCAGCCCACCCGCTAGCGGGGGGCCATCCTACAATGAGCAGTTCTTC. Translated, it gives CASSPPASGGPSYNEQFF.

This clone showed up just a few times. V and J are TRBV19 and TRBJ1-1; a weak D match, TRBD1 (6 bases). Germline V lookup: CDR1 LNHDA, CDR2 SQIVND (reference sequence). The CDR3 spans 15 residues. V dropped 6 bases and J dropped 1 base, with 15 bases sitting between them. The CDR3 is CASSQGLPGNTEAFF. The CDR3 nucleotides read TGTGCCAGTAGCCAGGGGCTCCCGGGGAACACTGAAGCTTTCTTT. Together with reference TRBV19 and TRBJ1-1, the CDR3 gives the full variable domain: DGGITQSPKYLFRKEGQNVTLSCEQNLNHDAMYWYRQDPGQGLRLIYYSQIVNDFQKGDIAEGYSVSREKKESFPLTVTSAQKNPTAFYLCASSQGLPGNTEAFFGQGTRLTVV.

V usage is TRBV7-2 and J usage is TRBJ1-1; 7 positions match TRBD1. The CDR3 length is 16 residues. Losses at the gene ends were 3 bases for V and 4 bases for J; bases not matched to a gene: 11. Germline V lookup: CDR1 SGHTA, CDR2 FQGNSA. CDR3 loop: CASSFGDSSVSTEAFF. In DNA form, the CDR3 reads TGTGCCAGCAGCTTTGGGGACAGTTCTGTTAGCACTGAAGCTTTCTTT.

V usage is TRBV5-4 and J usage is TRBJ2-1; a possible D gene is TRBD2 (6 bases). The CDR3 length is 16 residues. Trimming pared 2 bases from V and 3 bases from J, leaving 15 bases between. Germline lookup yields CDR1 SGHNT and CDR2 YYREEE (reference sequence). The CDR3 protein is CASSFTRLVVYNEQFF. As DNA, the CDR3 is TGTGCCAGCAGCTTTACGAGACTAGTAGTCTACAATGAGCAGTTCTTC.

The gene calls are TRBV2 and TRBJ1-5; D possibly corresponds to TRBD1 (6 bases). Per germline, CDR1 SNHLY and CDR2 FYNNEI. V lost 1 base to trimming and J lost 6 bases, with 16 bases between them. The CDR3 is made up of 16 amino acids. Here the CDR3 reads CASSEEGRVGGQPQHF. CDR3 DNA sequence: TGTGCCAGCAGTGAAGAGGGGAGGGTAGGGGGTCAGCCCCAGCATTTT.

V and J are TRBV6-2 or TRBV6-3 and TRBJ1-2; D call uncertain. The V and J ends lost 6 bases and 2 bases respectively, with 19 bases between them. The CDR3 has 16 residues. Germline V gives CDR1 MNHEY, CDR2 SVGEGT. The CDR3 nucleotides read TGTGCCAGCAGCCCCTATGATGAGGGCCAGAACTATGGCTACACCTTC. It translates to CASSPYDEGQNYGYTF.

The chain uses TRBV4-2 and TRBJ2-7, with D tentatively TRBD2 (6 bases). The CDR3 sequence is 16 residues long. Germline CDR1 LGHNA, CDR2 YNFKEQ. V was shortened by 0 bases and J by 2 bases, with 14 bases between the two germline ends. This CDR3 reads CASSQDKASATYEQYF. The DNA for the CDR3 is TGTGCCAGCAGCCAAGATAAGGCTAGCGCTACCTACGAGCAGTACTTC.

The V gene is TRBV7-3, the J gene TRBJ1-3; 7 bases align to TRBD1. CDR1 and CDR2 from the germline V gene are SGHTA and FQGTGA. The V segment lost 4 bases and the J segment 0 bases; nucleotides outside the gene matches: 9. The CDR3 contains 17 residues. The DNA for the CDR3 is TGTGCCAGCAGCTCAACCCCAAGGACAGGCTCTGGAAACACCATATATTTT. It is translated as CASSSTPRTGSGNTIYF.

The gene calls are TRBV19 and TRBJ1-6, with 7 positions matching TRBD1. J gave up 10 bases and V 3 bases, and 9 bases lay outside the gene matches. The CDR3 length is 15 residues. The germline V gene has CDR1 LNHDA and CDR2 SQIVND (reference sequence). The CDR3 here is CASSIAWDRGSPLHF. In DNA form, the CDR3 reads TGTGCCAGTAGTATCGCATGGGACAGAGGATCACCCCTCCACTTT.

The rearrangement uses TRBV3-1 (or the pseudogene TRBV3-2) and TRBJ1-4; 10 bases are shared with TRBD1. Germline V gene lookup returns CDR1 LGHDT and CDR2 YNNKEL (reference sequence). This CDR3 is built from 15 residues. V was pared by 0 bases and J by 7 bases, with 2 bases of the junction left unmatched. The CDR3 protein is CASSQEGTGVEKLFF. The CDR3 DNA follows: TGTGCCAGCAGCCAAGAGGGGACAGGGGTTGAAAAACTGTTTTTT.

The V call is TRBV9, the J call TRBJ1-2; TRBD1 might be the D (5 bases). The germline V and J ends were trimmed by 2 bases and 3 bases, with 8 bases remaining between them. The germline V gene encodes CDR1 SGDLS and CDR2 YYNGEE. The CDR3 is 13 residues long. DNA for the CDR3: TGTGCCAGCAGCGTGGGCAGGGACTATGGCTACACCTTC. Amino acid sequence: CASSVGRDYGYTF.

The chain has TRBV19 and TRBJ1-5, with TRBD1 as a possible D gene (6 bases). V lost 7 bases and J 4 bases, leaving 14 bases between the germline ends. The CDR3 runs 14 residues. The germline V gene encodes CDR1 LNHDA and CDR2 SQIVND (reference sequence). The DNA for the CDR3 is TGTGCCAGTACCCCCGACAGGACAAATCAGCCCCAGCATTTT. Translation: CASTPDRTNQPQHF. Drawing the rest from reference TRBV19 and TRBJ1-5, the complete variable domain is DGGITQSPKYLFRKEGQNVTLSCEQNLNHDAMYWYRQDPGQGLRLIYYSQIVNDFQKGDIAEGYSVSREKKESFPLTVTSAQKNPTAFYLCASTPDRTNQPQHFGDGTRLSIL.